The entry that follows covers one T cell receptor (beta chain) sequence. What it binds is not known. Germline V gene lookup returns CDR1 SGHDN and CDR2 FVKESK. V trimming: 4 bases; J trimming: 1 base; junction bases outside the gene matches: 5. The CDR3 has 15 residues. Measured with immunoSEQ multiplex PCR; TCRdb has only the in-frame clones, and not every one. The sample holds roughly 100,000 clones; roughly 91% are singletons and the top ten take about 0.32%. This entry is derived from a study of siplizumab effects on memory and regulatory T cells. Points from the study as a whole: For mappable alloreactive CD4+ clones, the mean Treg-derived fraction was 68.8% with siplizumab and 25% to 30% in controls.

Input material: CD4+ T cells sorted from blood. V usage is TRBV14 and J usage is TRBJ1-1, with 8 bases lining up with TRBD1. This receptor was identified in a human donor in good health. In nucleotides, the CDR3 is TGTGCCAGCAGCCCCGGACAGGGCCCGAACACTGAAGCTTTCTTT. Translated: CASSPGQGPNTEAFF.